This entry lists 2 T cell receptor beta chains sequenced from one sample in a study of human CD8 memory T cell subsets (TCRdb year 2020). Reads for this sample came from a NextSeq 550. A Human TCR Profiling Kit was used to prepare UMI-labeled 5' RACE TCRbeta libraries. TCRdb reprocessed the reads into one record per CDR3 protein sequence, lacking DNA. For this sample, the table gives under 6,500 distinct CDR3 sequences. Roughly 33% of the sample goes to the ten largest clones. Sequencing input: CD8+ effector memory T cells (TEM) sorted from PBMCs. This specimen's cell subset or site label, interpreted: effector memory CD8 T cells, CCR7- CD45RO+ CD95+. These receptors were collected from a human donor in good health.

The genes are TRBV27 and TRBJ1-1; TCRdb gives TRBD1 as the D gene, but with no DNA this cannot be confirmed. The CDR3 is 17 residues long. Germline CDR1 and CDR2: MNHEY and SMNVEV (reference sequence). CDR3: CASSKITTQGANTEAFF.

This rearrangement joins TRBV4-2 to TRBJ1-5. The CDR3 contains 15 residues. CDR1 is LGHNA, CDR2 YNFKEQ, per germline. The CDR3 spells CASSQDGRSDQPQHF.